This is a list of T cell receptor beta chains from one sample in a study of OX40 agonist ivuxolimab in advanced cancers. Generated by immunoSEQ multiplex PCR, the TCRdb table keeps only in-frame clones and is missing some. The table lists more than 65,000 clones, 84% of them singletons. The material sequenced was CD4+ or CD8+ T cells sorted from blood, taken in a trial of the OX40 agonist ivuxolimab. Receptor source: an adult with an advanced solid tumor such as melanoma, head and neck, liver or kidney cancer. Each CDR3 is given with its conserved first and last residue. A D gene is named only where the DNA matches it firmly. Expanded clones get a size class; other rows say once, few or many, or leave the size out.

j_call: TRBJ1-1; v_call: TRBV19; clone_size: -; d_call: -; cdr3_nt: TGTGCCAGTACGCCGCTCCAGGGCCTGAACACTGAAGCTTTCTTT; cdr3_aa: CASTPLQGLNTEAFF
j_call: TRBJ2-3; v_call: TRBV6-6; clone_size: -; d_call: -; cdr3_nt: TGTGCCAGCAGTTACCTCGGACTACGAACAGATACGCAGTATTTT; cdr3_aa: CASSYLGLRTDTQYF
j_call: TRBJ2-1; v_call: TRBV9; clone_size: -; d_call: TRBD2; cdr3_nt: TGTGCCAGCAGCACGACTAGCAGGAGCTACAATGAGCAGTTCTTC; cdr3_aa: CASSTTSRSYNEQFF
j_call: TRBJ1-3; v_call: TRBV4-3; clone_size: -; d_call: -; cdr3_nt: TGCGCCAGCAGCCAGGATCAGTGGACTGGAAACACCATATATTTT; cdr3_aa: CASSQDQWTGNTIYF
j_call: TRBJ2-4; v_call: TRBV28; clone_size: -; d_call: -; cdr3_nt: TGTGCCAGCCGGGGGACAGCCAAAAACATTCAGTACTTC; cdr3_aa: CASRGTAKNIQYF
j_call: TRBJ1-1; v_call: TRBV11-2; clone_size: -; d_call: -; cdr3_nt: TGTGCCAGCAGCTTAGTCCGGGCCTCGAACACTGAAGCTTTCTTT; cdr3_aa: CASSLVRASNTEAFF
j_call: TRBJ2-7; v_call: TRBV27; clone_size: -; d_call: -; cdr3_nt: TGTGCCAGCAGTTTATCGTTAGGGTTCGAGCAGTACTTC; cdr3_aa: CASSLSLGFEQYF
j_call: TRBJ2-2; v_call: TRBV4-2; clone_size: -; d_call: -; cdr3_nt: TGTGCCAGCAGCCACAGGATGGGCGACACCGGGGAGCTGTTTTTT; cdr3_aa: CASSHRMGDTGELFF
j_call: TRBJ2-2; v_call: TRBV29-1; clone_size: -; d_call: -; cdr3_nt: TGCAGCGCCGAGACCGGGGAGCTGTTTTTT; cdr3_aa: CSAETGELFF
j_call: TRBJ1-2; v_call: TRBV6-5; clone_size: -; d_call: TRBD1; cdr3_nt: TGTGCCAGCAGTTACGTCCGTACAGGGGGATCTTATGGCTACACCTTC; cdr3_aa: CASSYVRTGGSYGYTF
j_call: TRBJ1-4; v_call: TRBV18; clone_size: -; d_call: -; cdr3_nt: TGTGCCAGCTCACCTAGGTTGACAGTTGAAAAACTGTTTTTT; cdr3_aa: CASSPRLTVEKLFF
j_call: TRBJ1-1; v_call: TRBV6-6; clone_size: -; d_call: TRBD1; cdr3_nt: TGTGCCAGCAGTTCGGACAGGCGACGCACTGAAGCTTTCTTT; cdr3_aa: CASSSDRRRTEAFF
j_call: TRBJ2-1; v_call: TRBV6-1; clone_size: -; d_call: -; cdr3_nt: TGTGCCAGCAGTGAAGCGGGAAGCTCCTACAATGAGCAGTTCTTC; cdr3_aa: CASSEAGSSYNEQFF
j_call: TRBJ1-2; v_call: TRBV6-1; clone_size: -; d_call: -; cdr3_nt: TGTGCCAGCAACACCCACTATGGCTACACCTTC; cdr3_aa: CASNTHYGYTF
j_call: TRBJ2-3; v_call: TRBV5-4; clone_size: -; d_call: TRBD1; cdr3_nt: TGTGCCAGCAGCTCATATACGACAGGGATACACACAGATACGCAGTATTTT; cdr3_aa: CASSSYTTGIHTDTQYF
j_call: TRBJ2-1; v_call: TRBV7-9; clone_size: -; d_call: -; cdr3_nt: TGTGCCAGCAGCTTAATAAGGGCGTACGAAGAGCAGTTCTTC; cdr3_aa: CASSLIRAYEEQFF
j_call: TRBJ1-1; v_call: TRBV7-8; clone_size: -; d_call: -; cdr3_nt: TGTGCCAGCAGCTTGAGAGGAACTGAAGCTTTCTTT; cdr3_aa: CASSLRGTEAFF
j_call: TRBJ2-7; v_call: TRBV28; clone_size: -; d_call: -; cdr3_nt: TGTGCCAGCAGTCCTAGGAGGATAGGAGCCTACGAGCAGTACTTC; cdr3_aa: CASSPRRIGAYEQYF
j_call: TRBJ1-1; v_call: TRBV18; clone_size: -; d_call: -; cdr3_nt: TGTGCCAGCTCAAAAGGGCAGTCTAACACTGAAGCTTTCTTT; cdr3_aa: CASSKGQSNTEAFF
j_call: TRBJ2-3; v_call: TRBV5-6; clone_size: -; d_call: -; cdr3_nt: TGTGCCAGCAGCTTGACCACAGGTACGCAGTATTTT; cdr3_aa: CASSLTTGTQYF
j_call: TRBJ1-1; v_call: TRBV11-3; clone_size: -; d_call: -; cdr3_nt: TGTGCCAGCGGTAGGTGGGACACTGAAGCTTTCTTT; cdr3_aa: CASGRWDTEAFF
j_call: TRBJ2-1; v_call: TRBV6-1; clone_size: -; d_call: -; cdr3_nt: TGTGCCAGCAGTGAATTATCTTTAACGAGGGCTATAGGAGATTATGCCAATGAGCAGTTCTTC; cdr3_aa: CASSELSLTRAIGDYANEQFF
j_call: TRBJ2-3; v_call: TRBV7-9; clone_size: -; d_call: -; cdr3_nt: TGTGCCAGCAGCACCAATGCCGATACGCAGTATTTT; cdr3_aa: CASSTNADTQYF
j_call: TRBJ2-3; v_call: TRBV7-3; clone_size: -; d_call: -; cdr3_nt: TGTGCCAGCAGCTTAAGGGGGGCAGATACGCAGTATTTT; cdr3_aa: CASSLRGADTQYF
j_call: TRBJ1-3; v_call: TRBV6-5; clone_size: -; d_call: -; cdr3_nt: TGTGCCAGCAGCTCGTTGGGTGGAAACACCATATATTTT; cdr3_aa: CASSSLGGNTIYF
j_call: TRBJ2-2; v_call: TRBV30; clone_size: -; d_call: TRBD2; cdr3_nt: TGTGCCTGGAGTGGACTAGCGGGATTTCCCGGGGAGCTGTTTTTT; cdr3_aa: CAWSGLAGFPGELFF
j_call: TRBJ2-5; v_call: TRBV7-2; clone_size: -; d_call: -; cdr3_nt: TGTGCCAGCAGCTTAGGGTTGGCAGCTTCACAAGAGACCCAGTACTTC; cdr3_aa: CASSLGLAASQETQYF
j_call: TRBJ2-1; v_call: TRBV7-9; clone_size: -; d_call: TRBD2; cdr3_nt: TGTGCCAGCAGCTTAGGGAAAGGACTAGCGGGAGGGAGCTACAATGAGCAGTTCTTC; cdr3_aa: CASSLGKGLAGGSYNEQFF
j_call: TRBJ2-1; v_call: TRBV4-3; clone_size: once; d_call: TRBD2; cdr3_nt: TGCGCCAGCAGCCAAGATCTACCAACTAGCGGGCCCTCCTACAATGAGCAGTTCTTC; cdr3_aa: CASSQDLPTSGPSYNEQFF
j_call: TRBJ2-1; v_call: TRBV11-3; clone_size: -; d_call: -; cdr3_nt: TGTGCCAGCAGCCTGACGGCAGGGAGCTCCTACAATGAGCAGTTCTTC; cdr3_aa: CASSLTAGSSYNEQFF
j_call: TRBJ2-6; v_call: TRBV4-1; clone_size: -; d_call: -; cdr3_nt: TGCGCCAGCAGCCGAGCCCGGGCCGCTAGCTCTGGGGCCAACGTCCTGACTTTC; cdr3_aa: CASSRARAASSGANVLTF
j_call: TRBJ1-5; v_call: TRBV2; clone_size: many; d_call: -; cdr3_nt: TGTGCCAGCAGTGAACCGGACGTAGGTAATCAGCCCCAGCATTTT; cdr3_aa: CASSEPDVGNQPQHF
j_call: TRBJ1-1; v_call: TRBV21-1; clone_size: few; d_call: -; cdr3_nt: TGTGCCAGCAGCAATTTGTTAGTCACCCCCTTGAACACTGAAGCTTTCTTT; cdr3_aa: CASSNLLVTPLNTEAFF
j_call: TRBJ2-1; v_call: TRBV4-3; clone_size: -; d_call: TRBD2; cdr3_nt: TGCGCCAGCAGCTACCCTAGCGGGAGGGCGAAGAATGAGCAGTTCTTC; cdr3_aa: CASSYPSGRAKNEQFF
j_call: TRBJ2-7; v_call: TRBV9; clone_size: -; d_call: -; cdr3_nt: TGTGCCAGCAGCGTAACATGGGAAAACGAGCAGTACTTC; cdr3_aa: CASSVTWENEQYF
j_call: TRBJ1-4; v_call: TRBV7-2; clone_size: once; d_call: -; cdr3_nt: TGTGCCAGCAGCGTAAATTATGAAAAACTGTTTTTT; cdr3_aa: CASSVNYEKLFF
j_call: TRBJ1-2; v_call: TRBV6-6; clone_size: -; d_call: -; cdr3_nt: TGTGCCAGCAGTCAAACCCCCGGCTACACCTTC; cdr3_aa: CASSQTPGYTF
j_call: TRBJ1-2; v_call: TRBV6-5; clone_size: -; d_call: -; cdr3_nt: TGTGCCAGCAGCCCCCGGTCTCGGGACTATGGCTACACCTTC; cdr3_aa: CASSPRSRDYGYTF
j_call: TRBJ2-1; v_call: TRBV6-6; clone_size: -; d_call: TRBD1; cdr3_nt: TGTGCCAGCAGTCAAGACAGGGTTGTTGAGCAGTTCTTC; cdr3_aa: CASSQDRVVEQFF
j_call: TRBJ1-2; v_call: TRBV7-2; clone_size: few; d_call: -; cdr3_nt: TGTGCCAGCAGCCGGACAGTATCATCTAACTATGGCTACACCTTC; cdr3_aa: CASSRTVSSNYGYTF
j_call: TRBJ1-1; v_call: TRBV7-2; clone_size: -; d_call: -; cdr3_nt: TGTGCCAGCAGCCCCCCGGTCGGGAACACTGAAGCTTTCTTT; cdr3_aa: CASSPPVGNTEAFF
j_call: TRBJ1-4; v_call: TRBV7-2; clone_size: -; d_call: TRBD1; cdr3_nt: TGTGCCAGCAGCTTATTGGCGGGACAGGGTTTCGAAAAACTGTTTTTT; cdr3_aa: CASSLLAGQGFEKLFF
j_call: TRBJ2-4; v_call: TRBV9; clone_size: -; d_call: -; cdr3_nt: TGTGCCAGCAGCGTAGGCCAGGGCTTACCCAAAAACATTCAGTACTTC; cdr3_aa: CASSVGQGLPKNIQYF
j_call: TRBJ1-3; v_call: TRBV19; clone_size: -; d_call: -; cdr3_nt: TGTGCCAGTAGTATATATTTAGGCTCTGGAAACACCATATATTTT; cdr3_aa: CASSIYLGSGNTIYF
j_call: TRBJ1-5; v_call: TRBV5-6; clone_size: -; d_call: -; cdr3_nt: TGTGCCAGCAGCTTGGGCGCAGGCCTCAATCAGCCCCAGCATTTT; cdr3_aa: CASSLGAGLNQPQHF
j_call: TRBJ2-3; v_call: TRBV6-5; clone_size: -; d_call: -; cdr3_nt: TGTGCCAGCTCCTCCCCAGGGGGGACCACAGATACGCAGTATTTT; cdr3_aa: CASSSPGGTTDTQYF
j_call: TRBJ2-5; v_call: TRBV5-6; clone_size: -; d_call: -; cdr3_nt: TGTGCCAGCAGCTTGGAATGGGGCACGGGAGAGACCCAGTACTTC; cdr3_aa: CASSLEWGTGETQYF
j_call: TRBJ1-1; v_call: TRBV7-3; clone_size: -; d_call: TRBD1; cdr3_nt: TGTGCCAGCAGCCCAATACAGGGGACCACTGAAGCTTTCTTT; cdr3_aa: CASSPIQGTTEAFF
j_call: TRBJ2-3; v_call: TRBV28; clone_size: -; d_call: TRBD1; cdr3_nt: TGTGCCAGCAGTGCCCGGACAGGGGGAAGGGCAGATACGCAGTATTTT; cdr3_aa: CASSARTGGRADTQYF
j_call: TRBJ2-7; v_call: TRBV4-1; clone_size: -; d_call: -; cdr3_nt: TGCGCCAGCAGCCAAAATCGATACGAGCAGTACTTC; cdr3_aa: CASSQNRYEQYF
j_call: TRBJ2-7; v_call: TRBV5-6; clone_size: -; d_call: -; cdr3_nt: TGTGCCAGCAGATGGAGGGTGCCCCCTTACGAGCAGTACTTC; cdr3_aa: CASRWRVPPYEQYF
j_call: TRBJ2-7; v_call: TRBV21-1; clone_size: -; d_call: -; cdr3_nt: TGTGCCAGCAGCGAACCAAAACCGGGACGGTCCTACGAGCAGTACTTC; cdr3_aa: CASSEPKPGRSYEQYF
j_call: TRBJ2-7; v_call: TRBV29-1; clone_size: -; d_call: -; cdr3_nt: TGCAGCGTCCGGGACCCTAACTCCTACGAGCAGTACTTC; cdr3_aa: CSVRDPNSYEQYF
j_call: TRBJ2-1; v_call: TRBV5-4; clone_size: -; d_call: TRBD1; cdr3_nt: TGTGCCAGCAGCTTGGTCAGGGGGTCGGGTCAGCAGTTCTTC; cdr3_aa: CASSLVRGSGQQFF
j_call: TRBJ1-1; v_call: TRBV2; clone_size: -; d_call: -; cdr3_nt: TGTGCCAGCAGTGAGGTAATTACGAACACTGAAGCTTTCTTT; cdr3_aa: CASSEVITNTEAFF
j_call: TRBJ2-3; v_call: TRBV6-5; clone_size: -; d_call: -; cdr3_nt: TGTGCCAGCAGTAAACCAGGGACAGATACGCAGTATTTT; cdr3_aa: CASSKPGTDTQYF
j_call: TRBJ2-3; v_call: TRBV4-3; clone_size: -; d_call: -; cdr3_nt: TGCGCCAGCAGCCAAGGGTTAGCGCCCCCGCAGTATTTT; cdr3_aa: CASSQGLAPPQYF
j_call: TRBJ2-6; v_call: TRBV21-1; clone_size: -; d_call: -; cdr3_nt: TGTGCCAATACTTTCTCTGGGGCCAACGTCCTGACTTTC; cdr3_aa: CANTFSGANVLTF